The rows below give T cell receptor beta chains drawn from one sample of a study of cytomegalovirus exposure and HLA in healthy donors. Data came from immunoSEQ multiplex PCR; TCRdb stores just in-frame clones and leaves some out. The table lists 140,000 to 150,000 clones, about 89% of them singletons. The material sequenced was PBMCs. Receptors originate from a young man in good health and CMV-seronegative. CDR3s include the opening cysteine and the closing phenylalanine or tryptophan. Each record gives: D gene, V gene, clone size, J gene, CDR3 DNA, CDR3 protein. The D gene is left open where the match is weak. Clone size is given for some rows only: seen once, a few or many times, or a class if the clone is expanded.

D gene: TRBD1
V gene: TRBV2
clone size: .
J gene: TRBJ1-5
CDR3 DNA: TGTGCCAGAGGACAGGGATTAAGTCAGCCCCAGCATTTT
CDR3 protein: CARGQGLSQPQHF

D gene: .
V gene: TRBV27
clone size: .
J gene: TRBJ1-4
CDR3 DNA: TGTGCCAGCAGTTTATGGGGCGGTAATGAAAAACTGTTTTTT
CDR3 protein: CASSLWGGNEKLFF

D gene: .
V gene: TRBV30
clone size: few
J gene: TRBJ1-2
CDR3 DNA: TGTGCCTGGAGGGACAGCCCTAACTATGGCTACACCTTC
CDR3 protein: CAWRDSPNYGYTF

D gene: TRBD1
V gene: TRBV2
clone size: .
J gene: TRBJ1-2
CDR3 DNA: TGTGCCAGCAGTGACAGGGGGAGGTGGTATGGCTACACCTTC
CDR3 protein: CASSDRGRWYGYTF

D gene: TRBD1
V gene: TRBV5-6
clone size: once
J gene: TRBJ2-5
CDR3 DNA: TGTGCCAGCAGCTTACCCCGGACAGGGTACCGCGAGACCCAGTACTTC
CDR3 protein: CASSLPRTGYRETQYF

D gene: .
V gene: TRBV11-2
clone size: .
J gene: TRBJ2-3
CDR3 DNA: TGTGCCAGCAGTTACACGACTAGTTCGGATACGCAGTATTTT
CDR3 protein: CASSYTTSSDTQYF

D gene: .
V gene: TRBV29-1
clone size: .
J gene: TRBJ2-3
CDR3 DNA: TGCAGCGTTGATAAGCTTACTAGCACAGATACGCAGTATTTT
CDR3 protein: CSVDKLTSTDTQYF

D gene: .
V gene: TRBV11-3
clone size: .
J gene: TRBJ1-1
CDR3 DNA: TGTGCCAGCACCCGCGACAGAGTGAACACTGAAGCTTTCTTT
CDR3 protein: CASTRDRVNTEAFF

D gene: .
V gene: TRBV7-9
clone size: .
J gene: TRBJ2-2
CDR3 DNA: TGTGCCAGCCCAGGACAGCTAATCACCGGGGAGCTGTTTTTT
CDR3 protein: CASPGQLITGELFF

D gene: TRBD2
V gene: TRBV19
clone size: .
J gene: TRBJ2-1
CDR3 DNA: TGTGCCAGTAGTATAGTTAGTACTAGCGCGGATGAGCAGTTCTTC
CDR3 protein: CASSIVSTSADEQFF

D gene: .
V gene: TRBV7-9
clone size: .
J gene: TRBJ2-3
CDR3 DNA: TGTGCCAGCAGCTTGGTGGTACAGTCCGCTAGCACAGATACGCAGTATTTT
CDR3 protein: CASSLVVQSASTDTQYF

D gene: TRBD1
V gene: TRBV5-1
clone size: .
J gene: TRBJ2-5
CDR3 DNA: TGCGCCAGCAGCTTGCGGACAGGGGGTACAGTGGAGACCCAGTACTTC
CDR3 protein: CASSLRTGGTVETQYF

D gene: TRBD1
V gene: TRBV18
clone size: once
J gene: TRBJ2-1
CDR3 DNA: TGTGCCAGCTCACCGAGCAAGACAGGGGTGAATGAGCAGTTCTTC
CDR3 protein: CASSPSKTGVNEQFF

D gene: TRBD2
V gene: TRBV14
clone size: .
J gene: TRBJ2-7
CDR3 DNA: TGTGCCAGCAGCCAGCTCCTGGGGCGGGGGTCGGGATCCTACGAGCAGTACTTC
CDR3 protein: CASSQLLGRGSGSYEQYF

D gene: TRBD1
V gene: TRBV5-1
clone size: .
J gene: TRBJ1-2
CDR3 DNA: TGCGCCAGCAGCTACACAAACAGGGGGGGAGATGGCTACACCTTC
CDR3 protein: CASSYTNRGGDGYTF

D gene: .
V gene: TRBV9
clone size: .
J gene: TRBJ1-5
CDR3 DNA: TGTGCCAGCAGCGTCGGAGGGCACAGCAATCAGCCCCAGCATTTT
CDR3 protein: CASSVGGHSNQPQHF

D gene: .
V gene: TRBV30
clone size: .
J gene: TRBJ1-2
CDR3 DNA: TGTGCCTGGACAGGCAGGAATGGCTACACCTTC
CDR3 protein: CAWTGRNGYTF

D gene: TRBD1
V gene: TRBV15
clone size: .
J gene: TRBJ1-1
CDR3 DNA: TGTGCCACCAGCAGAGCGCAGGGGGCGCCCACTGAAGCTTTCTTT
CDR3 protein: CATSRAQGAPTEAFF

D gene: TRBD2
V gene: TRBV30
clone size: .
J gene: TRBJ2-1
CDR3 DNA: TGTGCCTGGAGTGCCCTCTCGGGGGGGAGGAAGAGGAATGAGCAGTTCTTC
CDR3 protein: CAWSALSGGRKRNEQFF

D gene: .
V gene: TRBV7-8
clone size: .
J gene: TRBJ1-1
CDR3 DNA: TGTGCCAGCAGCTCAGACAGGTTGAACACTGAAGCTTTCTTT
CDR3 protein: CASSSDRLNTEAFF

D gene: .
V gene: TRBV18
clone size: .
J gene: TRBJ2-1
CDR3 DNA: TGTGCCAGCTCACCCTGGACGGGGGTCTACAATGAGCAGTTCTTC
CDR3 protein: CASSPWTGVYNEQFF

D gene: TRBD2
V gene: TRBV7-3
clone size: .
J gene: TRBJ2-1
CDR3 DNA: TGTGCCAGCAGCTTGACTAGCGGGGGGGCGAATGAGCAGTTCTTC
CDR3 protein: CASSLTSGGANEQFF

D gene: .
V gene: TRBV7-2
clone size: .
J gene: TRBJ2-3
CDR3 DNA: TGTGCCAGCAGCTTAGCGTTCCACACAGATACGCAGTATTTT
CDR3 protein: CASSLAFHTDTQYF

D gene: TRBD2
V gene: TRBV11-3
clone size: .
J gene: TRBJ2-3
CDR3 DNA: TGTGCCAGCAGCCAGAGGACTAGCACCTTGGGCACAGATACGCAGTATTTT
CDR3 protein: CASSQRTSTLGTDTQYF

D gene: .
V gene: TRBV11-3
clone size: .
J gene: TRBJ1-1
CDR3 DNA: TGTGCCAGCAGCTTTACAGGGATGAACACTGAAGCTTTCTTT
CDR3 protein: CASSFTGMNTEAFF

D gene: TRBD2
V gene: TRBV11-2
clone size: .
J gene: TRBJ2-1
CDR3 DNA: TGTGCCAGCATTCTAAGCGGGAGCGGGTACAATGAGCAGTTCTTC
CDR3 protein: CASILSGSGYNEQFF

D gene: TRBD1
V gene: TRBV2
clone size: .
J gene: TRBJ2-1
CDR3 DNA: TGTGCCAGCACCACCGGGACAGGGGGCAATGAGCAGTTCTTC
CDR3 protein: CASTTGTGGNEQFF

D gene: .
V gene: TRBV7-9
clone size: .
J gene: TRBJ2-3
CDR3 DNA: TGTGCCAGCAAGGACATTAGCACAGATACGCAGTATTTT
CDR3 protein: CASKDISTDTQYF

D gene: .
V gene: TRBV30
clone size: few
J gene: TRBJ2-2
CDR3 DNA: TGTGCCTGGAGTAGGCCGGGCAGGGCTACCGGGGAGCTGTTTTTT
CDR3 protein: CAWSRPGRATGELFF

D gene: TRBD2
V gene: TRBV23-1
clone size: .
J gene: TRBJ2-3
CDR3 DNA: TGCGCCAGCAGTCAATCGGGTAGCGGGAGGGCCAGGGATACGCAGTATTTT
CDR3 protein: CASSQSGSGRARDTQYF

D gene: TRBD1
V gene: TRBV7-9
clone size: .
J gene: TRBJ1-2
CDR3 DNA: TGTGCCAGCAGACTAAACAGGGGGATCAGCTCTGGCTACACCTTC
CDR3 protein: CASRLNRGISSGYTF

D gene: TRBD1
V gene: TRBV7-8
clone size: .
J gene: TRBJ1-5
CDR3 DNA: TGTGCCAGCAGCCGTATCTATTGGACAGGTACGGGGTCGCAGGGTCAGCCCCAGCATTTT
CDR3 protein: CASSRIYWTGTGSQGQPQHF

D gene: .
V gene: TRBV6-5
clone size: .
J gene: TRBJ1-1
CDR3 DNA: TGTGCCAGCAGTTATAGGTTTTATTCAGGGAACACTGAAGCTTTCTTT
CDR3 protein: CASSYRFYSGNTEAFF

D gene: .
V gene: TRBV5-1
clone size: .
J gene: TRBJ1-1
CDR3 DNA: TGCGCCAGCAGCTTGGAAAGGCAGGGGATAACTGAAGCTTTCTTT
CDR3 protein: CASSLERQGITEAFF

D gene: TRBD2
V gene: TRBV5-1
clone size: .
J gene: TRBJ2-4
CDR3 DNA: TGCGCCAGCAGCTTTGTGTCTCCAGCGGGGGGGCCTCACATTCAGTATTTC
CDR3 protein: CASSFVSPAGGPHIQYF

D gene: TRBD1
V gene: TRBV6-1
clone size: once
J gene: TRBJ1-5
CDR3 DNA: TGTGCCAGCAGAGGACAGGGCAACAATCAGCCCCAGCATTTT
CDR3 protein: CASRGQGNNQPQHF

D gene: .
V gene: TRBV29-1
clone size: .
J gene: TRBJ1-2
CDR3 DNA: TGCAGCGTTTCGGATGGCTACACCTTC
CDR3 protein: CSVSDGYTF

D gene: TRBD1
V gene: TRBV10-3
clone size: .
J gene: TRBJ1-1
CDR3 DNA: TGTGCCATCAGGGGCAGGGGGCGCGACACTGAAGCTTTCTTT
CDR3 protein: CAIRGRGRDTEAFF

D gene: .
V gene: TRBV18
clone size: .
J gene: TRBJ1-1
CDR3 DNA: TGTGCCAGCTCACCAACGTTCTTAGGGGTCCGAGCTGAAGCTTTCTTT
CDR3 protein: CASSPTFLGVRAEAFF

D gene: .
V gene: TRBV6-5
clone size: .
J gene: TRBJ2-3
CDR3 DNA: TGTGCCAGCAGTTATAGTACCACAGATACGCAGTATTTT
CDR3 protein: CASSYSTTDTQYF

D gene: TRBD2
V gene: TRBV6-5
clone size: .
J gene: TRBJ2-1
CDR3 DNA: TGTGCCAGCGGACTAGCACTCGGAGGGTATGAGCAGTTCTTC
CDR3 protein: CASGLALGGYEQFF

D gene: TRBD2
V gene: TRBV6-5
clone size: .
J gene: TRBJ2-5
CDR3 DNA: TGTGCCAGCAGTCACGGACTAGCGGGAGTCGAGACCCAGTACTTC
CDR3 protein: CASSHGLAGVETQYF

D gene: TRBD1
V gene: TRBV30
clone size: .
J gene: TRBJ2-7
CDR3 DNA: TGTGCCTGGACAACAGGGGAAAGGCAGTACTTC
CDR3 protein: CAWTTGERQYF

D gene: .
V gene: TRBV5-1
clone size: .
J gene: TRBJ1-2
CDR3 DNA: TGCGCCAGCGGGGATTTCGGAGGGAGGGATGGCTACACCTTC
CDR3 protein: CASGDFGGRDGYTF